The clone carrying this T cell receptor beta chain was detected a few times. Excluded: other autoimmune disease, uncontrolled infection, pregnancy or lactation. Serum thyroxine and TRAb, along with clinical symptoms, thyroid ultrasound and orbital computed tomography, were what diagnosis relied on. Amplifying from RNA transcripts, the study obtained TCR beta CDR3 regions. RT-PCR was first run with HTBI primers, then multiplex PCR in a second round. TCRdb passed the multiplex PCR reads through MiXCR, listing each CDR3 protein once. The sample has over 500,000 distinct CDR3 sequences, about a fifth seen once. This entry is derived from a study of Graves' ophthalmopathy and Graves' hyperthyroidism. Study-wide background: Peripheral blood (taken before any treatment) was collected at initial diagnosis.

Specimen: peripheral blood. The clonotype was recovered from a woman under 30 with stable Graves' hyperthyroidism. Some clones in this sample may be carry-over from other donors' samples.

Here the CDR3 reads CASSSRDKKETQYF. The DNA for the CDR3 is TGTGCCAGTAGTTCCCGGGACAAGAAAGAGACCCAGTACTTC. The genes are TRBV19 and TRBJ2-5, with D possibly being TRBD1 (6 bases). Trimming stripped 5 bases from V and 3 bases from J, with 13 bases between. Looked up from germline, CDR1 is LNHDA and CDR2 is SQIVND (reference sequence). CDR3 length: 14 amino acids.